Listed below are T cell receptor beta chains from one sample, sequenced in a study of shared clonotypes between healthy human individuals. Sequencing used immunoSEQ multiplex PCR; TCRdb keeps in-frame clones, though not all of them. The profile covers about 2.4 million clones, with roughly 93% appearing a single time and 0.36% taken by the ten largest. Sequencing was done on a sample of naive CD4+ T cells from PBMCs. These receptors came from a man between 18 and 29 years old in good health. Some clones in this sample may be carry-over from other donors' samples. The CDR3 runs from the conserved cysteine through the conserved F or W. Fields, in order: J gene, D gene, V gene, CDR3 DNA, CDR3 protein. A D gene is named only where the DNA matches it firmly.

j_gene: TRBJ1-1; d_gene: .; v_gene: TRBV7-2; CDR3nt: TGTGCCAGCAGTTTCTGGCAGGGTATAGAAGCTTTCTTT; CDR3aa: CASSFWQGIEAFF
j_gene: TRBJ1-2; d_gene: .; v_gene: TRBV5-1; CDR3nt: TGCGCCAGCAGCTCCTCGATAGCATCAATTACGGGCTACACCTTC; CDR3aa: CASSSSIASITGYTF
j_gene: TRBJ2-3; d_gene: TRBD2; v_gene: TRBV18; CDR3nt: TGTGCCAGCTCACCACCGGGACTAGCGGGAGGGACCTCACATACGCAGTATTTT; CDR3aa: CASSPPGLAGGTSHTQYF
j_gene: TRBJ2-1; d_gene: .; v_gene: TRBV7-3; CDR3nt: TGTGCCAGCAGCTTCTCGGGGCAGAGCTCCTACAATGAGCAGTTCTTC; CDR3aa: CASSFSGQSSYNEQFF
j_gene: TRBJ2-3; d_gene: .; v_gene: TRBV30; CDR3nt: TGTGCCTGGAGGGGCAGAGATACGCAGTATTTT; CDR3aa: CAWRGRDTQYF
j_gene: TRBJ2-1; d_gene: .; v_gene: TRBV9; CDR3nt: TGTGCCAGCAGCGTAACCCACCACCCTTTCAATGAGCAGTTCTTC; CDR3aa: CASSVTHHPFNEQFF
j_gene: TRBJ1-1; d_gene: TRBD1; v_gene: TRBV28; CDR3nt: TGTGCCAGCAGTCCCGGGACAGTTAAATGGAACACTGAAGCTTTCTTT; CDR3aa: CASSPGTVKWNTEAFF
j_gene: TRBJ2-2; d_gene: TRBD1; v_gene: TRBV25-1; CDR3nt: TGTGCCAGCAGTGACTATTGGACAGGGCGAGGATCCGGGGAGCTGTTTTTT; CDR3aa: CASSDYWTGRGSGELFF
j_gene: TRBJ2-1; d_gene: TRBD2; v_gene: TRBV19; CDR3nt: TGTGCCAGTAGTATCTTCCTAGCGGGAGGGCGCTACAATGAGCAGTTCTTC; CDR3aa: CASSIFLAGGRYNEQFF
j_gene: TRBJ2-3; d_gene: TRBD2; v_gene: TRBV6-8; CDR3nt: TGTGCCAGCAGTTACTTCCAATTCAGACTAGCGGGAGGGCCATCGGATACGCAGTATTTT; CDR3aa: CASSYFQFRLAGGPSDTQYF
j_gene: TRBJ2-5; d_gene: .; v_gene: TRBV5-1; CDR3nt: TGCGCCAGCAGCTTGATGTCAGGGGAAGAGACCCAGTACTTC; CDR3aa: CASSLMSGEETQYF
j_gene: TRBJ2-3; d_gene: TRBD2; v_gene: TRBV5-1; CDR3nt: TGCGCCAGCAGCTCCCGATCTAGCGGAAATACGCAGTATTTT; CDR3aa: CASSSRSSGNTQYF
j_gene: TRBJ2-6; d_gene: .; v_gene: TRBV9; CDR3nt: TGTGCCAGCGACGTCGGGGGTACCGGGGCCAACGTCCTGACTTTC; CDR3aa: CASDVGGTGANVLTF